Here is one T cell receptor beta chain with its context. Its antigen is unknown. The sample holds no much larger clone one base away, and base qualities are not on file. The twin pairs came from the European Cystic Fibrosis Twin and Sibling Study Cohort, which recruited patients from more than 150 CF clinics across 14 European countries. Zygosity and CFTR genotype were verified in-house, and zygosity was tested by multiplex PCR of nine short tandem repeat loci. Peripheral blood was taken from each twin, and clinical parameters were recorded on the day of blood sampling. Phenol/chloroform extraction was used to isolate genomic DNA from peripheral blood cells, and the DNA was then kept in TE buffer at 4 degrees C. These data belong to a study of monozygotic twins with cystic fibrosis (dated by TCRdb to the early 2020s). Background on the whole study: Barcoded libraries were prepared from three micrograms of fragmented DNA with roughly 15 PCR cycles. To assess genetic influence on V and J gene usage, the study compared TCR beta repertoires within and across 16 monozygotic twin pairs with cystic fibrosis. Ten female and six male twin pairs, aged about 2.0 to 36.4 years (median about 10 years) and mostly children and adolescents, were included in the cohort. On the day blood was drawn, the twins' weight-for-height and FEVPerc (FEV1 disease centile) were ranked against those of the 1,060 cohort participants. Data for three of the twin pairs had been reported previously in another context.

Following the manufacturer's instructions, the researchers used the immunoSEQ immune profiling system to amplify TCR beta CDR3 regions via multiplex PCR. Sequencing was performed on an Illumina NextSeq system. In the original analysis: The immunoSEQ Analyzer platform handled processing of the sequence data, and clonality was calculated by taking the square root of Simpson's index of productive rearrangements. Similarity in V and J usage was quantified by Jensen-Shannon distance, and CDR3 generation probabilities were calculated with OLGA. The researchers looked up shared CDR3 sequences in the immuneACCESS database (August 2020) and in VDJdb (December 2020). In TCRdb, the immuneACCESS table is reduced to in-frame sequences with V and J assigned. These tables do not hold every clone; where another copy was compared, an unresolved V gene accounts for under half, and the others remain unexplained. That table furnishes V, J and clone size, whereas the DNA furnished D and trimming. The sample table lists approximately 20,000 clones, approximately 97% of them with a count of one. The ten biggest clones cover 0.12% to 0.15% of the sample.

Study-wide conclusions, independent of this receptor: V gene usage was most similar to the co-twin in 13 of 16 pairs, and J usage was most similar to the co-twin in 8 of 16 pairs, which suggests genetic constraints. Significantly higher nucleotide-identical clonotype sharing was observed within monozygotic CF twin pairs than between unrelated CF individuals (P = 0.000026, Mann-Whitney). Simpson clonality tended to be low (median approximately 0.0095), which suggests a naive-dominated repertoire, although clonality was higher in the most severely affected patients. No association turned up between shared CDR3 numbers and age, concordance or disease severity, and the cohort was small.

Sequences SGHDT (CDR1) and YYEEEE (CDR2) are obtained from the germline V gene. V is pared back by 3 bases and J by 2 bases, with 13 bases lying between the germline termini. From cysteine to phenylalanine, the CDR3 is 15 amino acids long. Just the 45-base CDR3 DNA is kept, in frame starting at base 1. Recombination joined TRBV5-6 with TRBJ2-3; 6 matching bases give a weak D call of TRBD2. This TCR was recovered from a girl aged 5 to 17 with cystic fibrosis. The specimen was blood. The CDR3 region: CASSWGLHNTDTQYF. The DNA sequence is given as TGTGCCAGCAGCTGGGGACTCCACAACACAGATACGCAGTATTTT.